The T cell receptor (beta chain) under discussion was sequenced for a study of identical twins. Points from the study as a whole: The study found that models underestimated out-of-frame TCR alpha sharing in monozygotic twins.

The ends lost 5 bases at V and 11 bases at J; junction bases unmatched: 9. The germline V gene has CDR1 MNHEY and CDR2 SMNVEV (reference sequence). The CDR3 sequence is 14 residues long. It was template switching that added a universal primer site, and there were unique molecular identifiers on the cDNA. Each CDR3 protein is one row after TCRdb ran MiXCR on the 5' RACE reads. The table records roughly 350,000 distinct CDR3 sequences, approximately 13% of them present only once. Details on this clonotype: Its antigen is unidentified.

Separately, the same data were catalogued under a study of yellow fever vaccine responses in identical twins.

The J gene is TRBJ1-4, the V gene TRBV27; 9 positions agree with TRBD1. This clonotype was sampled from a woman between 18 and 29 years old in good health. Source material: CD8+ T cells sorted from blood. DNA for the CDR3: TGTGCCAGCAGTCCGGGACAGGGTTTAGGGAAACTGTTTTTT. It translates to CASSPGQGLGKLFF.